These 19 T cell receptor beta chains came from one sample sequenced in a study of blood T cell repertoires in COVID-19. Clones were read by immunoSEQ multiplex PCR, and TCRdb kept only the in-frame ones, dropping some. In the table there are approximately 280,000 clones, 85% of which are singletons. The sample was PBMCs or T cells enriched from blood (not recorded which). The source of these receptors is a woman in her forties or fifties who had recovered from COVID-19.

In its sample, this clone was seen a few times. J is TRBJ2-2 and V is TRBV5-5; TRBD1 agrees at 7 bases. CDR3 size: 16 residues. V lost 0 bases, J lost 4 bases, and 6 bases stayed unmatched. Germline V lookup: CDR1 SGHKS, CDR2 YYEKEE (reference sequence). CDR3 bases: TGTGCCAGCAGCTTGGCCCAGGGGGTATCCACCGGGGAGCTGTTTTTT. Protein product: CASSLAQGVSTGELFF.

The chain is built from TRBV9 and TRBJ2-7, with TRBD2 matching over 7 bases. After removal of 0 bases from V and 3 bases from J, the junction contained 6 bases not matched to a gene. The CDR3 is made up of 15 amino acids. Germline CDR1 and CDR2: SGDLS and YYNGEE. Written as DNA, the CDR3 is TGTGCCAGCAGCGTAGCTTCCGGGGGGATCTACGAGCAGTACTTC. Protein: CASSVASGGIYEQYF. The variable domain in full, completed from reference TRBV9 and TRBJ2-7, reads DSGVTQTPKHLITATGQRVTLRCSPRSGDLSVYWYQQSLDQGLQFLIQYYNGEERAKGNILERFSAQQFPDLHSELNLSSLELGDSALYFCASSVASGGIYEQYFGPGTRLTVT.

The chain has TRBV5-4 and TRBJ2-1; TRBD1 might be the D (6 bases). The CDR3 runs 13 residues. Per the germline V gene, CDR1 is SGHNT and CDR2 is YYREEE (reference sequence). The ends were cut back, 2 bases at V and 7 bases at J, with 10 bases in the middle. CDR3 coding DNA: TGTGCCAGCAGCTTACAGGGTGTGAATGAGCAGTTCTTC. Translation gives CASSLQGVNEQFF.

The V and J genes are TRBV9 and TRBJ2-3, with 9 bases that match TRBD1. The CDR3 is 16 amino acids. V shed 3 bases and J 4 bases; nucleotides not matched to a gene: 9. Per germline, CDR1 SGDLS and CDR2 YYNGEE. CDR3 nucleotide sequence: TGTGCCAGCAGCGGAGAGCCGGGACAGGGATCAGATACGCAGTATTTT. It is translated as CASSGEPGQGSDTQYF.

This clone was seen a few times. The V and J genes are TRBV5-4 and TRBJ2-1; TRBD2 aligns across 10 bases. Trimming took 4 bases from V and 5 from J; bases not matched to a gene: 9. CDR3 length equals 16 residues. Germline V gives CDR1 SGHNT, CDR2 YYREEE (reference sequence). Here the CDR3 DNA reads TGTGCCAGCAGCGGTCCGGGACTAGCGAGCCACAATGAGCAGTTCTTC. Translation: CASSGPGLASHNEQFF.

This sequence joins TRBV4-3 and TRBJ1-4, with 8 bases aligning to TRBD1. Trimming removed 3 bases from V and 2 bases from J; junction bases left unmatched: 14. CDR3 length: 19 amino acids. Germline V gene data show CDR1 as LGHNA and CDR2 as YSLEER. In DNA, the CDR3 is TGCGCCAGCAGCCATGGACAGGGTAGGGGGTGGCTGACTAATGAAAAACTGTTTTTT. Protein product: CASSHGQGRGWLTNEKLFF.

The genes are TRBV7-9 and TRBJ1-2, with a possible D match to TRBD1 (5 bases). Trimming removed 0 bases from V and 8 bases from J, with 13 bases in between. The CDR3 contains 14 residues. Germline V gene data show CDR1 as SEHNR and CDR2 as FQNEAQ (reference sequence). The DNA for the CDR3 is TGTGCCAGCAGCTTAGCGACCAGGGCGGGAGGCTACACCTTC. Amino acid sequence: CASSLATRAGGYTF.

V and J are TRBV5-6 and TRBJ1-1, with 11 bases aligning to TRBD1. V lost 7 bases to trimming and J lost 0 bases; unmatched junction nucleotides: 14. Germline V CDR1 and CDR2: SGHDT, YYEEEE. The CDR3 length is 18 residues. The CDR3 DNA is TGTGCCAGCGGCGAAGCAGGGACAGGGGGTCTTGTGAACACTGAAGCTTTCTTT. Translating gives CASGEAGTGGLVNTEAFF.

The chain has TRBV12-3 or TRBV12-4 and TRBJ1-1; TRBD1 is a possible D gene (6 bases). V lost 5 bases, J lost 6 bases, and 10 bases lay in between. The CDR3 is 12 amino acids. The CDR3: CASSPGVPEAFF. The CDR3 DNA reads TGTGCCAGCAGTCCAGGGGTTCCTGAAGCTTTCTTT.

The sample holds a few counts of this clone. V gene TRBV29-1 combines with J gene TRBJ2-7; 7 bases are a match to TRBD2. V dropped 6 bases and J dropped 3; count of bases not matched to a gene: 11. Germline CDR1 SQVTM, CDR2 ANQGSEA. The CDR3 covers 14 residues. CDR3 residues: CSVALLAEDYEQYF. In nucleotides, the CDR3 is TGCAGCGTCGCCCTCCTAGCGGAAGACTACGAGCAGTACTTC.

A few counts support this clone. This rearrangement joins TRBV28 to TRBJ1-2; 9 bases are shared with TRBD1. With V trimmed by 6 bases and J by 2 bases, 7 bases remained unmatched. CDR3 size: 15 residues. From germline, CDR1 is MDHEN and CDR2 SYDVKM. For the CDR3, the DNA is TGTGCCAGCAGCGCGGCGGGGACAGGGAACTATGGCTACACCTTC. This encodes CASSAAGTGNYGYTF.

This chain links TRBV4-3 with TRBJ2-7; 9 nucleotides align to TRBD1. CDR3 length equals 13 residues. With 0 bases clipped from V and 9 bases from J, the junction kept 3 bases outside the gene matches. Germline loops: CDR1 LGHNA, CDR2 YSLEER. Here the CDR3 reads CASSQETQGAQYF. The CDR3 nucleotides read TGCGCCAGCAGCCAAGAAACACAGGGGGCGCAGTACTTC.

The rearrangement uses TRBV7-2 and TRBJ1-1; no firm D call. V lost 1 base and J lost 1, with 10 bases in between. The CDR3 is 15 amino acids. The germline V gene has CDR1 SGHTA and CDR2 FQGNSA. This chain's CDR3 is CASSLVSGGNTEAFF. The CDR3 coding sequence is TGTGCCAGCAGCTTAGTCTCCGGCGGGAACACTGAAGCTTTCTTT.

V is TRBV30 and J is TRBJ2-1; perhaps TRBD2 as D (6 bases). Germline CDR1 GTSNPN, CDR2 SVGIG (reference sequence). V lost 5 bases and J 15 bases, leaving 23 bases between the germline ends. The CDR3 is 13 amino acids. In DNA, the CDR3 is TGTGCCTGGGACGGGACTCGAAGTGGAGTGAGGTTCTTC. Translation gives CAWDGTRSGVRFF. The whole variable domain, filled in from reference TRBV30 and TRBJ2-1, reads SQTIHQWPATLVQPVGSPLSLECTVEGTSNPNLYWYRQAAGRGLQLLFYSVGIGQISSEVPQNLSASRPQDRQFILSSKKLLLSDSGFYLCAWDGTRSGVRFFGPGTRLTVL.

This chain uses TRBV18 with TRBJ1-4; 7 bases match TRBD1. There are 15 residues in the CDR3. CDR1 and CDR2 from the germline V gene are KGHSH and LQKENI. With 3 bases clipped from V and 0 bases from J, the junction kept 1 base outside the gene matches. The CDR3 nucleotides are TGTGCCAGCTCACCCGGGACAGCAACTAATGAAAAACTGTTTTTT. It encodes CASSPGTATNEKLFF. The whole variable domain, filled in from reference TRBV18 and TRBJ1-4, reads NAGVMQNPRHLVRRRGQEARLRCSPMKGHSHVYWYRQLPEEGLKFMVYLQKENIIDESGMPKERFSAEFPKEGPSILRIQQVVRGDSAAYFCASSPGTATNEKLFFGSGTQLSVL.

CDR3 protein: CASRYRGQSPLHF. The CDR3 nucleotides are TGTGCCAGCCGATACAGGGGGCAGTCACCCCTCCACTTT. The chain combines TRBV27 with TRBJ1-6; 9 bases fit TRBD1. J was trimmed by 10 bases and V by 8 bases; bases with no gene match: 6. Germline assignment: CDR1 MNHEY and CDR2 SMNVEV (reference sequence). CDR3 length: 13 residues.

The CDR3 region has the DNA TGCGCCAGCAGCCCCTACCGACAGGGGAACTATGGCTACACCTTC. Its protein is CASSPYRQGNYGYTF. The chain links TRBV4-3 to TRBJ1-2, with 8 bases that match TRBD1. Germline V CDR1 and CDR2: LGHNA, YSLEER. Trimming cost V 4 bases and J 2 bases; bases outside gene matches: 6. The CDR3 has 15 residues.

The V and J genes are TRBV29-1 and TRBJ1-1; 7 bases are shared with TRBD1. Germline V gene lookup returns CDR1 SQVTM and CDR2 ANQGSEA. There are 14 residues in the CDR3. The V and J ends lost 2 bases and 5 bases, in that order; junction bases with no gene match: 8. The CDR3 loop is CSVERRGLWTEAFF. The CDR3 DNA reads as TGCAGCGTTGAAAGAAGGGGGCTGTGGACTGAAGCTTTCTTT.

The chain links TRBV19 to TRBJ1-5, with 12 bases identical to TRBD1. Germline V gene sequence: CDR1 LNHDA, CDR2 SQIVND (reference sequence). The CDR3 is 16 residues long. V was pared by 4 bases and J by 7 bases, with 8 bases of the junction left unmatched. The CDR3 is CASSTQGQGARQPQHF. DNA of the CDR3: TGTGCCAGTAGTACCCAGGGACAGGGGGCTAGGCAGCCCCAGCATTTT. The full variable domain, completed using reference TRBV19 and TRBJ1-5, is DGGITQSPKYLFRKEGQNVTLSCEQNLNHDAMYWYRQDPGQGLRLIYYSQIVNDFQKGDIAEGYSVSREKKESFPLTVTSAQKNPTAFYLCASSTQGQGARQPQHFGDGTRLSIL.